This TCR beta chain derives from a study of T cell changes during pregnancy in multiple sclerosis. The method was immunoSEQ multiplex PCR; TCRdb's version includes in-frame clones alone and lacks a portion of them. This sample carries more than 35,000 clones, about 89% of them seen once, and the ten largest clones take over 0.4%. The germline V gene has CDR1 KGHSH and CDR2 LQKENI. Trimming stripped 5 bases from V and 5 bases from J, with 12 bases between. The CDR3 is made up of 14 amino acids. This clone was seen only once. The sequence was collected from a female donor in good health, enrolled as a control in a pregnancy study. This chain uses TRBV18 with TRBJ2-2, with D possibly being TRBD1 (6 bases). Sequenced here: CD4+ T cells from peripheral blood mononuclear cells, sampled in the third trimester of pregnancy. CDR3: CASSNRDLTGELFF. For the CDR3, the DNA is TGTGCCAGCTCAAACAGGGACCTAACCGGGGAGCTGTTTTTT.